The source of this T cell receptor beta chain is a study of CD8+ T cells in alopecia areata. Study background: Administration of oral tofacitinib to treated patients was at 5 to 10 mg twice daily. Study-level points and caveats: Shared TCR sequences were less clear between patients than in mice, possibly partly from HLA diversity.

Once RNA had been extracted, it was reverse transcribed into cDNA to act as the sequencing template. TCRdb keeps only in-frame clones here, not all; method: immunoSEQ multiplex PCR. The table shows about 97,000 clones, with 35% to 45% occurring only once. This clone has only one observation. The antigen is not known. The receptor was derived from a human donor with alopecia areata. Sequencing was performed on CD4+ T cells sorted from blood.

The CDR3 sequence is CASRGQGNSYEQYF. The CDR3 DNA reads as TGCGCCAGTCGGGGACAGGGAAACTCCTACGAGCAGTACTTC. The V call is TRBV5-1, the J call TRBJ2-7, with TRBD1 matching 9 bases. Germline CDR1 is SGHRS and CDR2 is YFSETQ. V dropped 8 bases and J dropped 0; count of bases not matched to a gene: 6. CDR3 size: 14 residues.